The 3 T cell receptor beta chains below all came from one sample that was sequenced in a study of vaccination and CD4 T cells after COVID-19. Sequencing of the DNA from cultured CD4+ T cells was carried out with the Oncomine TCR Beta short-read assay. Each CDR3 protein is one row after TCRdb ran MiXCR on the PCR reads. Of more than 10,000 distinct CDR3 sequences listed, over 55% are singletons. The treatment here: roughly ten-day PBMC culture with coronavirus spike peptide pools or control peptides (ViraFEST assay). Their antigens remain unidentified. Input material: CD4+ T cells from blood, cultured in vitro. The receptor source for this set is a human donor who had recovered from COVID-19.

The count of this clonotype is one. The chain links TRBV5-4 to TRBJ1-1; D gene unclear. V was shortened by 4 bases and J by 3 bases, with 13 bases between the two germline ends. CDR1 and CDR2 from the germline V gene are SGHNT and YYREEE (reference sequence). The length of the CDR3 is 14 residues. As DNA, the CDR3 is TGTGCCAGCAGCCCCCAGGCTGGTGACACTGAAGCTTTCTTT. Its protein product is CASSPQAGDTEAFF.

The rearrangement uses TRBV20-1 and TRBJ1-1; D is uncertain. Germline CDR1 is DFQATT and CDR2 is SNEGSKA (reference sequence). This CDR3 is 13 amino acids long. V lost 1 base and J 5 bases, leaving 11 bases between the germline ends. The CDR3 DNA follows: TGCAGTGCTAGAGTTTCGAAAGGTACTGAAGCTTTCTTT. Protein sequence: CSARVSKGTEAFF.

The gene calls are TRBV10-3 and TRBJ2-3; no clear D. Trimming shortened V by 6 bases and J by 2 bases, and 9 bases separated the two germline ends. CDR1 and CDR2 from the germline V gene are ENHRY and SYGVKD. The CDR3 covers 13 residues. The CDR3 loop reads CAIRDPDTDTQYF. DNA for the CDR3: TGTGCCATCAGAGACCCAGACACAGATACGCAGTATTTT.